This T cell receptor (beta chain) was identified in a study of HIV-infected patients and healthy controls. TCRdb processed the 5' RACE reads anew with MiXCR; each CDR3 protein has one entry. The sample includes roughly 20,000 distinct CDR3 sequences, around 17% of them seen just once. The CDR3 has 18 residues. V was trimmed by 2 bases and J by 5 bases, leaving 21 bases between them. Germline lookup yields CDR1 MNHEY and CDR2 SMNVEV (reference sequence). The receptor's source is a human donor in good health. The rearrangement links TRBV27 to TRBJ1-4; D may be TRBD1 (5 bases). The sequencing input was CD8+ T cells from blood. The CDR3 coding sequence is TGTGCCAGCAGTTTACGCCGGGGCGTGAGGGCCCCGAATGAAAAACTGTTTTTT. It translates to CASSLRRGVRAPNEKLFF.